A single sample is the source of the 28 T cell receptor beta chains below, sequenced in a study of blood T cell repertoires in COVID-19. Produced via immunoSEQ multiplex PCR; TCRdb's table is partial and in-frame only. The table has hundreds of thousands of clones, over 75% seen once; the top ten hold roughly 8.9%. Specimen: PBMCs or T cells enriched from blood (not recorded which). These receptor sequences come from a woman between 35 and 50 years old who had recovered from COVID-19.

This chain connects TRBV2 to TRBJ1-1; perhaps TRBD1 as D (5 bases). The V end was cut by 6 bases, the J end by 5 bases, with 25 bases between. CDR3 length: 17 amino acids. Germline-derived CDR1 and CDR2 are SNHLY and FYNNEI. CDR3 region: CASRLDNPYGLGTEAFF. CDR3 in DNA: TGTGCCAGCAGACTGGACAACCCCTATGGGCTAGGGACTGAAGCTTTCTTT.

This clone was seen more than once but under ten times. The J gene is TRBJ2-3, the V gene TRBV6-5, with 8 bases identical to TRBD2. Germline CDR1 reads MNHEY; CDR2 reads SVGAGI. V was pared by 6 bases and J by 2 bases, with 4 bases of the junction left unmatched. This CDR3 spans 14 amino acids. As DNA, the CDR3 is TGTGCCAGCAGACGCGGGGGGTACACAGATACGCAGTATTTT. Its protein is CASRRGGYTDTQYF.

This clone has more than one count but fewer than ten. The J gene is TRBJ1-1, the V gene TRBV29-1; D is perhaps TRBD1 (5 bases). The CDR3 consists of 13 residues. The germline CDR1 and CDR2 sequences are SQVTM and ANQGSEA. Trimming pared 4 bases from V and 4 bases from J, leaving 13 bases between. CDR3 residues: CSVVIGQGTEAFF. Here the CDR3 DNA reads TGCAGCGTTGTGATAGGGCAGGGCACTGAAGCTTTCTTT.

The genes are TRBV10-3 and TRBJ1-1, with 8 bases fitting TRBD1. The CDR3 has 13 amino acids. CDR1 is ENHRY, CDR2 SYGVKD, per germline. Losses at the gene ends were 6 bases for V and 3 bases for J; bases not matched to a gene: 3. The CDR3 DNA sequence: TGTGCCATCAGCCAGGGGGCGGACACTGAAGCTTTCTTT. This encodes CAISQGADTEAFF.

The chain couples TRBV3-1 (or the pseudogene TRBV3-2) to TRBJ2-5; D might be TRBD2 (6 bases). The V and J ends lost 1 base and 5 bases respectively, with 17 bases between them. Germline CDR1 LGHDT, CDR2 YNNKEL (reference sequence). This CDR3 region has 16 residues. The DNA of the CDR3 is TGTGCCAGCAGCCAAGCGACTAGTCGAGGAATGGAGACCCAGTACTTC. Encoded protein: CASSQATSRGMETQYF.

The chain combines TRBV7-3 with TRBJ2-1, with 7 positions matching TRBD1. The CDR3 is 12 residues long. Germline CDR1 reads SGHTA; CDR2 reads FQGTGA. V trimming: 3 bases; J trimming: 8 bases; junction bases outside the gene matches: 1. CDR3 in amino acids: CASSFQGDEQFF. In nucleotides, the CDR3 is TGTGCCAGCAGCTTTCAGGGGGATGAGCAGTTCTTC.

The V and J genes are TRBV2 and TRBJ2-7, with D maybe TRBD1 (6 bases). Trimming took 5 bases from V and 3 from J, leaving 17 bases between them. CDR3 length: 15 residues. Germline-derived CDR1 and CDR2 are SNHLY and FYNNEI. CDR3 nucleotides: TGTGCCAGCAGTCTTCAAGGACAGCCATTCTACGAGCAGTACTTC. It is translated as CASSLQGQPFYEQYF.

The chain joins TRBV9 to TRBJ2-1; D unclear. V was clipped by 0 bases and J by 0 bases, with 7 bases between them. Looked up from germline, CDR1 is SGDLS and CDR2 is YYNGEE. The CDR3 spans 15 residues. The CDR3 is CASSVVAGSYNEQFF. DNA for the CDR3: TGTGCCAGCAGCGTAGTGGCAGGCTCCTACAATGAGCAGTTCTTC. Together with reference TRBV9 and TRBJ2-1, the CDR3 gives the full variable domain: DSGVTQTPKHLITATGQRVTLRCSPRSGDLSVYWYQQSLDQGLQFLIQYYNGEERAKGNILERFSAQQFPDLHSELNLSSLELGDSALYFCASSVVAGSYNEQFFGPGTRLTVL.

CDR3 sequence (DNA): TGTGCCAGCAGCGTGGACTATTCCAGCTCCTACAATGAGCAGTTCTTC. The encoded protein is CASSVDYSSSYNEQFF. The chain couples TRBV5-4 to TRBJ2-1; weak D call: TRBD2 (6 bases). The CDR3 consists of 16 residues. Per germline, CDR1 SGHNT and CDR2 YYREEE (reference sequence). Trimming left V 4 bases short and J 0 bases short, with 14 bases between.

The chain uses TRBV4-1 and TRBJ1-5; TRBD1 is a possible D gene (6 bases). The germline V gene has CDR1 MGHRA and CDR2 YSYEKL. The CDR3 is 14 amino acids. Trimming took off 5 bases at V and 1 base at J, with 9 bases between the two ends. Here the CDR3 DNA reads TGCGCCAGCAGCACGGACAGAAGCAATCAGCCCCAGCATTTT. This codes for CASSTDRSNQPQHF.

The CDR3 loop is CASSPWGPLGGELFF. The CDR3 DNA sequence: TGTGCCAGCTCACCATGGGGGCCCCTTGGCGGGGAGCTGTTTTTT. The chain joins TRBV18 to TRBJ2-2, with D perhaps TRBD1 (6 bases). Deletions cut 2 bases from V and 7 bases from J, with 14 bases between. This CDR3 has 15 amino acids. Germline loops: CDR1 KGHSH, CDR2 LQKENI.

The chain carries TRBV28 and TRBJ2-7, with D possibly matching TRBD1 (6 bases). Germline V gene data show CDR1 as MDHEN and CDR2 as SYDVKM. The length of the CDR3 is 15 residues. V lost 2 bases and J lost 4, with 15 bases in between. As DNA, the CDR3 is TGTGCCAGCAGTTTAAGTACAGGGCCCTTTTACGAGCAGTACTTC. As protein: CASSLSTGPFYEQYF.

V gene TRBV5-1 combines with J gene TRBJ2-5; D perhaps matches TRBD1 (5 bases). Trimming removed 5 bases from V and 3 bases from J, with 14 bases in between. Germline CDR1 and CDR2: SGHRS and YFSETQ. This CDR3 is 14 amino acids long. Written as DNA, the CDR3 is TGCGCCAGCAGTTTAAGTCCCAGGGAAGAGACCCAGTACTTC. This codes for CASSLSPREETQYF.

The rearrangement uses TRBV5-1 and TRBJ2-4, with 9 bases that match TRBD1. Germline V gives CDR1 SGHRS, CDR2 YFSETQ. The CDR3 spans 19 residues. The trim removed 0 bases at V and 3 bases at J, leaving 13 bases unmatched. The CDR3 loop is CASSLGDREPLWVKNIQYF. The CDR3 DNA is TGCGCCAGCAGCTTGGGGGACAGGGAACCCCTTTGGGTCAAAAACATTCAGTACTTC.

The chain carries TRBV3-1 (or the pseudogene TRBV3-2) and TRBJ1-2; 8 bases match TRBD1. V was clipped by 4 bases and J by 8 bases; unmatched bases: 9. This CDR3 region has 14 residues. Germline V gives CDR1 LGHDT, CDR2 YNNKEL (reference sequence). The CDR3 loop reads CASSLLDRAGGYTF. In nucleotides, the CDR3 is TGTGCCAGCAGCCTATTGGACAGGGCTGGAGGCTACACCTTC.

The CDR3 DNA reads TGTGCCAGCACTGTAGCGGGGGTAACCTACGAGCAGTACTTC. It is translated as CASTVAGVTYEQYF. The chain combines TRBV28 with TRBJ2-7, with 9 nucleotides matching TRBD2. CDR3 length: 14 amino acids. Germline CDR1 reads MDHEN; CDR2 reads SYDVKM. V was clipped by 7 bases and J by 2 bases; unmatched bases: 6. Combining the CDR3 with reference TRBV28 and TRBJ2-7 gives the whole variable domain DVKVTQSSRYLVKRTGEKVFLECVQDMDHENMFWYRQDPGLGLRLIYFSYDVKMKEKGDIPEGYSVSREKKERFSLILESASTNQTSMYLCASTVAGVTYEQYFGPGTRLTVT.

This chain's CDR3 is CASSDRRGDETQYF. In nucleotides, the CDR3 is TGTGCCAGCAGTGATCGCAGGGGCGACGAGACCCAGTACTTC. The chain is built from TRBV2 and TRBJ2-5; D perhaps matches TRBD1 (6 bases). Trimming pared 3 bases from V and 5 bases from J, leaving 13 bases between. This CDR3 has 14 residues. In germline, CDR1 is SNHLY, CDR2 FYNNEI.

The CDR3 is CASKLDRTSENEQFF. The DNA of the CDR3 is TGTGCCAGCAAGCTTGACCGTACTTCGGAGAATGAGCAGTTCTTC. The chain has TRBV6-5 and TRBJ2-1; D gene uncertain. Germline V lookup: CDR1 MNHEY, CDR2 SVGAGI. The CDR3 sequence is 15 residues long. Trimming removed 7 bases at V and 7 bases at J, with 20 bases between.

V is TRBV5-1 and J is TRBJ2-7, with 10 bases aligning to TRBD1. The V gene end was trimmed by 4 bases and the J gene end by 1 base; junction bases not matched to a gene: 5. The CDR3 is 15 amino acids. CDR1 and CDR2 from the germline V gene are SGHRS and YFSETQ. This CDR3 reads CASSVDRGRSYEQYF. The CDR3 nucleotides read TGCGCCAGCAGCGTAGACAGGGGGCGTTCCTACGAGCAGTACTTC.

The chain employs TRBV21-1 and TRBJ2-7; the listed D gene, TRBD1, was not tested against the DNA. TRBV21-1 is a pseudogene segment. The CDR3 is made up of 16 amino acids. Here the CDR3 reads CASSKGGQGEVYEQYF. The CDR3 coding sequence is TGTGCCAGCAGCAAAGGGGGACAGGGGGAAGTCTACGAGCAGTACTTC.

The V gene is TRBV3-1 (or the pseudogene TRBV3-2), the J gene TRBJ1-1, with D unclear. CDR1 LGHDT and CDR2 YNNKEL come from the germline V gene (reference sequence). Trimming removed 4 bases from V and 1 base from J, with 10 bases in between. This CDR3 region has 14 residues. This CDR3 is CASSPRQENTEAFF. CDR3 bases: TGTGCCAGCAGCCCCCGCCAGGAGAACACTGAAGCTTTCTTT.

The CDR3 nucleotides read TGTGCCAGCAGTTCCGGGGGGGGCACAGATACGCAGTATTTT. The encoded protein is CASSSGGGTDTQYF. This rearrangement joins TRBV28 to TRBJ2-3, with 8 bases matching TRBD2. Germline CDR1 reads MDHEN; CDR2 reads SYDVKM. The CDR3 totals 14 residues. V lost 4 bases and J lost 1; bases outside the gene matches: 1.

CDR3 amino acids: CASSPTGTRPSGTDTQYF. In DNA form, the CDR3 reads TGCGCCAGCAGCCCTACCGGGACTAGGCCTTCGGGCACAGATACGCAGTATTTT. The rearrangement joins TRBV5-1 to TRBJ2-3, with 8 bases aligning to TRBD2. V was pared by 4 bases and J by 1 base, with 14 bases of the junction left unmatched. CDR1 and CDR2 (germline): SGHRS, YFSETQ. The CDR3 is made up of 18 amino acids.

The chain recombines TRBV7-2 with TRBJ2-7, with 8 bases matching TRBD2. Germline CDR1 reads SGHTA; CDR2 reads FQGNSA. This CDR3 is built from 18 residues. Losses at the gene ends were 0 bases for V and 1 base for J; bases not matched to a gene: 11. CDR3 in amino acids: CASSLAGRGLEPSYEQYF. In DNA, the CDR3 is TGTGCCAGCAGCTTAGCGGGGCGGGGACTAGAACCTTCCTACGAGCAGTACTTC.

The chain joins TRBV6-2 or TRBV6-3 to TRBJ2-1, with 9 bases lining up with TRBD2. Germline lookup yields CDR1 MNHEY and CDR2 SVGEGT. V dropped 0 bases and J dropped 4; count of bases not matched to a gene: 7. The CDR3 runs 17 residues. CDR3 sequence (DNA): TGTGCCAGCAGTTACTCGCCTCTAGCGGGGCTTTACAATGAGCAGTTCTTC. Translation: CASSYSPLAGLYNEQFF.

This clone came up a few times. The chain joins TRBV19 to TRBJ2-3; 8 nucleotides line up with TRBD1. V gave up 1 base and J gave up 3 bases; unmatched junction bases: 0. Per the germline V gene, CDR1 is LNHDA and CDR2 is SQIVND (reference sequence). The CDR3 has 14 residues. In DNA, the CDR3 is TGTGCCAGTAGTATAGGGACAGGGACAGATACGCAGTATTTT. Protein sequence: CASSIGTGTDTQYF.

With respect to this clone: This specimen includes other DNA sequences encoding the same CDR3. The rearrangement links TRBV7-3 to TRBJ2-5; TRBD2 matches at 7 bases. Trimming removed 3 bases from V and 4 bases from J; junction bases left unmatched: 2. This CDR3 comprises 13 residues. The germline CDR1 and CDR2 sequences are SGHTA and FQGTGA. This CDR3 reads CASSLREGETQYF. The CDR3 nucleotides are TGTGCCAGCAGCTTGAGGGAGGGAGAGACCCAGTACTTC.

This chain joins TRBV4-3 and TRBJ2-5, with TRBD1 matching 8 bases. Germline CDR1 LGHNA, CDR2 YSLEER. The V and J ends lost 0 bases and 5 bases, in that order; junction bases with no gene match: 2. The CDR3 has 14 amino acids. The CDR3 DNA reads TGCGCCAGCAGCCAAGACAGGGGGCGGGAGACCCAGTACTTC. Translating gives CASSQDRGRETQYF.